The clone carrying this T cell receptor (beta chain) was recorded only once. The CDR3 length is 13 residues. Germline CDR1 and CDR2: SEHNR and FQNEAQ (reference sequence). V was trimmed by 5 bases and J by 2 bases, leaving 10 bases between them. This entry comes from a study of blood T cell repertoires in COVID-19. Study-level background: Collection of acute and convalescent COVID-19 samples took place in the United States, Italy and Spain. Sources were T cells, B-cell-depleted T cells, or PBMCs; the material itself was cDNA or gDNA.

Source study methods: The authors estimated nucleated cell counts from reference gene primer amplification. Assay: immunoSEQ multiplex PCR; the TCRdb copy retains only in-frame clones and omits some. That table furnishes V, J and clone size, whereas the DNA furnished D and trimming. This sample has about 50,000 clones, with 92% found just once. The clonotype originates from a man aged 45-60 years with active COVID-19. Sequencing input: peripheral blood. This chain links TRBV7-9 with TRBJ2-7, with a weak D call TRBD1 (5 bases). CDR3 sequence: CASSTTEAYEQYF. As DNA, the CDR3 is TGTGCCAGCAGCACGACAGAGGCCTACGAGCAGTACTTC.